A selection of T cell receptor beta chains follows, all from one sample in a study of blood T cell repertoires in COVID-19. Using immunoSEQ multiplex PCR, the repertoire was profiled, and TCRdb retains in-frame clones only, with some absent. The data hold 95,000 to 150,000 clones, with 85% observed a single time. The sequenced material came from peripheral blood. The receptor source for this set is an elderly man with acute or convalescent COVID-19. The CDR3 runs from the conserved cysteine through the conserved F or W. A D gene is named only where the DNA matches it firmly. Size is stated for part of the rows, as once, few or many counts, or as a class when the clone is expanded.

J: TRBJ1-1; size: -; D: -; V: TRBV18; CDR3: CASSPFQGTNTEAFF; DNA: TGTGCCAGCTCACCCTTTCAGGGGACGAACACTGAAGCTTTCTTT
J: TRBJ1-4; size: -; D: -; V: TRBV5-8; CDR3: CASSFRGDVRELFF; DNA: TGTGCCAGCAGCTTCCGGGGAGACGTTAGGGAACTGTTTTTT
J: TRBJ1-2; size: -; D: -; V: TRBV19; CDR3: CASSYLRLPNYGYTF; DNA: TGTGCCAGTAGTTATTTGCGTCTTCCTAACTATGGCTACACCTTC
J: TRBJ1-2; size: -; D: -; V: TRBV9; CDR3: CASSVDYSPINYGYTF; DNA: TGTGCCAGCAGCGTAGATTACAGTCCCATTAACTATGGCTACACCTTC
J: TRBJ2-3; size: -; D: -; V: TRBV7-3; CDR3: CASSPWGGTDTQYF; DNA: TGTGCCAGCAGCCCGTGGGGGGGCACAGATACGCAGTATTTT
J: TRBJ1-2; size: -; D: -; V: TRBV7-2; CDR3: CASSLQGRYGYTF; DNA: TGTGCCAGCAGCTTACAGGGCAGATATGGCTACACCTTC
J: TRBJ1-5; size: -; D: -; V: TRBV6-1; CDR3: CASSERQGGQPQHF; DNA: TGTGCCAGCAGTGAGAGGCAGGGAGGTCAGCCCCAGCATTTT
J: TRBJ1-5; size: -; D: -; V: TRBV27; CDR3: CASSPSFNQPQHF; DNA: TGTGCCAGCAGTCCCTCGTTCAATCAGCCCCAGCATTTT
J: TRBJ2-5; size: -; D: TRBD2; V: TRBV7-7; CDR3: CASSLGGGAEETQYF; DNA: TGTGCTAGCAGCTTAGGCGGGGGGGCCGAGGAGACCCAGTACTTC
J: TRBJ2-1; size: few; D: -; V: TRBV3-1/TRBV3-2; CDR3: CASSQDAGSNNEQFF; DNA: TGTGCCAGCAGCCAAGATGCGGGAAGCAACAATGAGCAGTTCTTC
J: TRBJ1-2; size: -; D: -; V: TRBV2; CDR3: CASSEGQGVYGYTF; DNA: TGTGCCAGCAGTGAGGGGCAGGGCGTCTATGGCTACACCTTC
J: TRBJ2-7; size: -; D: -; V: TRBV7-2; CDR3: CASSFSFSSSYEQYF; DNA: TGTGCCAGCAGCTTTTCTTTCTCTAGCTCCTACGAGCAGTACTTC
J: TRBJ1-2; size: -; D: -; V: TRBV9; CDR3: CASSTSGREGSRGYTF; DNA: TGTGCCAGCAGCACCTCTGGTAGGGAGGGTTCTCGTGGCTACACCTTC
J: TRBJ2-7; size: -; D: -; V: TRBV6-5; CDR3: CASSYSYSLQAYEQYF; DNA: TGTGCCAGCAGTTACTCGTACTCACTACAAGCCTACGAGCAGTACTTC
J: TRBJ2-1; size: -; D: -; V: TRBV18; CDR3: CASSPPGQAPSGNSYNEQFF; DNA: TGTGCCAGCTCACCACCGGGACAGGCGCCTAGCGGGAATTCCTACAATGAGCAGTTCTTC
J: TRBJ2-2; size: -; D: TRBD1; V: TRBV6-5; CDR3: CASNTGGTGELFF; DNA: TGTGCCAGCAATACAGGGGGCACCGGGGAGCTGTTTTTT
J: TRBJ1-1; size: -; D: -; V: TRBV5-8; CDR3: CASSLGVGGTTQAFF; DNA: TGTGCCAGCAGCTTAGGCGTAGGGGGTACCACCCAAGCTTTCTTT
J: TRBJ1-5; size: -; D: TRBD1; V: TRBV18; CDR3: CASSPLGQGHQPQHF; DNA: TGTGCCAGCTCACCGCTCGGACAGGGACATCAGCCCCAGCATTTT
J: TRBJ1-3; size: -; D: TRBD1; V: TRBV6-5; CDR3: CASSSMTGVGNTIYF; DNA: TGTGCCAGCAGTTCCATGACAGGGGTCGGAAACACCATATATTTT
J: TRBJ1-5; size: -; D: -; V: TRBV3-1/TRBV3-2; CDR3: CASSQDGTGPNQPQHF; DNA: TGTGCCAGCAGCCAAGATGGTACAGGGCCAAATCAGCCCCAGCATTTT
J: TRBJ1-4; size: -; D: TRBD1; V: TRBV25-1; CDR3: CASSEIGTGDEKLFF; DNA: TGTGCCAGCAGTGAAATCGGGACAGGGGATGAAAAACTGTTTTTT
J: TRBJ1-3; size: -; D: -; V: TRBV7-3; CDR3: CASSLTIPGGGENTIYF; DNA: TGTGCCAGCAGCTTAACGATCCCCGGGGGTGGGGAGAACACCATATATTTT
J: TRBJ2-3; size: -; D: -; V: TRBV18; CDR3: CASSPLGGGTDTQYF; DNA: TGTGCCAGCTCACCCCTAGGAGGGGGCACAGATACGCAGTATTTT
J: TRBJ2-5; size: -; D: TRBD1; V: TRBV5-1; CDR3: CASIRSGGLQETQYF; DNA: TGCGCCAGCATACGATCAGGGGGCCTACAAGAGACCCAGTACTTC
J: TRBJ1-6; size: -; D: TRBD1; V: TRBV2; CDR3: CASSEFFTGGVGSYNSPLHF; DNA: TGTGCCAGCAGTGAATTTTTCACAGGGGGCGTGGGCTCCTATAATTCACCCCTCCACTTT
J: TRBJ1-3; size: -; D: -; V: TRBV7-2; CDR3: CASSSGQSNSGNTIYF; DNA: TGTGCCAGCAGCTCCGGACAGTCAAACTCTGGAAACACCATATATTTT
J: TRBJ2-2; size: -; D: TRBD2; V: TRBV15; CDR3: CATSRDRGGSGELFF; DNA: TGTGCCACCAGCAGAGATCGGGGGGGTTCCGGGGAGCTGTTTTTT
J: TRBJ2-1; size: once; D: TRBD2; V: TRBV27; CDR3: CASRVAGGNYNEQFF; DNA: TGTGCCAGCAGGGTAGCGGGAGGGAACTACAATGAGCAGTTCTTC
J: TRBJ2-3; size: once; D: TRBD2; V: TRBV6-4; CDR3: CASRLSGRAGDTQYF; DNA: TGTGCCAGCAGGCTGAGCGGGAGGGCCGGAGATACGCAGTATTTT
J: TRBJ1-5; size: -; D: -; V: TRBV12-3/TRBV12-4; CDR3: CASSRGSQPQHF; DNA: TGTGCCAGCAGCCGAGGCAGTCAGCCCCAGCATTTT
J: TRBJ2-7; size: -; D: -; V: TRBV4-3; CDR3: CASSQSTGGGYEQYF; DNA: TGCGCCAGCAGCCAGAGTACAGGGGGGGGTTACGAGCAGTACTTC
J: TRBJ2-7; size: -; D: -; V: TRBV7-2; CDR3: CASSSKGGASYEQYF; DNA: TGTGCCAGCAGCTCTAAGGGAGGCGCCTCCTACGAGCAGTACTTC
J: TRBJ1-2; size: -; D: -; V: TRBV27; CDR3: CASSTRAVDYGYTF; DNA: TGTGCCAGCAGTACTAGGGCGGTAGACTATGGCTACACCTTC
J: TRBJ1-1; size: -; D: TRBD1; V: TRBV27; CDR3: CASSSERNRRGTYTEAFF; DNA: TGTGCCAGCAGTTCTGAGCGTAACCGCAGGGGGACCTACACTGAAGCTTTCTTT
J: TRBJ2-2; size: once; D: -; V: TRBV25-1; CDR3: CASSEYGGTNTGELFF; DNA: TGTGCCAGCAGTGAATACGGCGGGACGAACACCGGGGAGCTGTTTTTT
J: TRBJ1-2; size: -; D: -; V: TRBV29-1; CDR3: CSVTDILINYGYTF; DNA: TGCAGCGTCACGGACATTCTGATTAACTATGGCTACACCTTC
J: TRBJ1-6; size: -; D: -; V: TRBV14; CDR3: CASSQDFGVLSPLHF; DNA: TGTGCCAGCAGCCAAGACTTCGGAGTCCTTTCACCCCTCCACTTT
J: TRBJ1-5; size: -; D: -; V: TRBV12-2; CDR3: CASRLEAQGEDQPQHF; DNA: TGTGCAAGTCGCTTAGAGGCCCAGGGGGAAGATCAGCCCCAGCATTTT
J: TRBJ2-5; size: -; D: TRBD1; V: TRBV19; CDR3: CASSISTGVETQYF; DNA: TGTGCCAGTAGTATTTCCACAGGGGTAGAGACCCAGTACTTC